Following are 6 T cell receptor beta chains from one sample sequenced in a study of human T cells and chemical hapten exposure. TCRdb ran MiXCR on the RACE reads and lists one entry per CDR3 protein. Among 35,000 to 50,000 distinct CDR3 sequences, about 4.5% were seen once, and the ten largest hold under 2%. Time point: healthy volunteer bleed at 2 weeks. Unseparated into fractions, whole blood served as the source from which total RNA was extracted. Material: whole blood. The receptors here all came from a female donor in good health. Some clones in this sample may be carry-over from other donors' samples.

This clonotype showed up many times. This chain uses TRBV12-5 with TRBJ2-1, with TRBD1 as a possible D gene (6 bases). The germline V gene encodes CDR1 LGHNT and CDR2 FRNRAP. V lost 0 bases, J lost 7 bases, and 19 bases lay in between. The CDR3 covers 17 residues. In DNA, the CDR3 is TGTGCTAGTGGTTTGGTTCGGGGTGCCAGGGGTAGGAATGAGCAGTTCTTC. Its translation is CASGLVRGARGRNEQFF.

The V call is TRBV18, the J call TRBJ1-1, with no clear D. V was clipped by 5 bases and J by 1 base, with 8 bases between them. Germline CDR1 is KGHSH and CDR2 is LQKENI. CDR3 length equals 13 residues. CDR3 residues: CASSEQRNTEAFF. CDR3 nucleotide sequence: TGTGCCAGCTCAGAACAGAGGAACACTGAAGCTTTCTTT.

This clonotype was seen ten or more times. The chain couples TRBV20-1 to TRBJ2-3; D may be TRBD1 or TRBD2 (5 bases each). The germline CDR1 and CDR2 sequences are DFQATT and SNEGSKA (reference sequence). Deletions cut 6 bases from V and 4 bases from J, with 17 bases between. The CDR3 has 14 residues. The CDR3 DNA sequence: TGCAGTGCCCGTCCGAGAGGGGCCGCAGATACGCAGTATTTT. Protein: CSARPRGAADTQYF.

This clonotype has a count of ten or more. The chain links TRBV2 to TRBJ2-1; no firm D call. Germline loops: CDR1 SNHLY, CDR2 FYNNEI. CDR3 size: 13 residues. Trimming left V 5 bases short and J 4 bases short, with 9 bases between. The CDR3 spells CASSSNSYNEQFF. CDR3 DNA sequence: TGTGCCAGCAGTTCGAACAGTTACAATGAGCAGTTCTTC.

At least ten counts were recorded for this clonotype. The chain employs TRBV20-1 and TRBJ2-4; 9 nucleotides match TRBD2. In germline, CDR1 is DFQATT, CDR2 SNEGSKA (reference sequence). Trimming cost V 2 bases and J 0 bases; bases outside gene matches: 11. The CDR3 contains 18 residues. CDR3: CSARKSLAGDLAKNIQYF. DNA of the CDR3: TGCAGTGCTAGAAAGTCACTAGCGGGCGACCTAGCCAAAAACATTCAGTACTTC.

This clonotype appeared many times. This chain uses TRBV7-9 with TRBJ2-7, with D hard to call. Germline lookup yields CDR1 SEHNR and CDR2 FQNEAQ (reference sequence). The CDR3 spans 13 residues. With 4 bases removed from V and 4 bases from J, the gap between germline ends came to 11 bases. The CDR3 is CASSSREKYEQYF. CDR3 bases: TGTGCCAGCAGCTCCCGCGAAAAATACGAGCAGTACTTC.